These T cell receptor beta chains were read from a single sample in a study of shared clonotypes between healthy human individuals. Here immunoSEQ multiplex PCR was the method, and the copy in TCRdb shows in-frame clones only, minus some. The data contain more than 2,000,000 clones, about 92% of them singletons. The sample taken for sequencing was naive CD4+ T cells sorted from blood. The source is a man aged 18 to 29 in good health. CDR3s include the opening cysteine and the closing phenylalanine or tryptophan. The order of the fields is J gene, D gene, V gene, CDR3 protein, CDR3 DNA. D genes are given only for firm matches.

j_gene: TRBJ1-1
d_gene: -
v_gene: TRBV5-1
CDR3aa: CASSLVVGVPEAFF
CDR3nt: TGCGCCAGCAGCTTGGTTGTCGGGGTTCCTGAAGCTTTCTTT

j_gene: TRBJ1-1
d_gene: -
v_gene: TRBV6-5
CDR3aa: CASSPARGEAFF
CDR3nt: TGTGCCAGCAGCCCCGCGAGGGGTGAAGCTTTCTTT

j_gene: TRBJ2-1
d_gene: TRBD2
v_gene: TRBV18
CDR3aa: CASSGRTGNEQFF
CDR3nt: TGTGCCAGCTCCGGGAGGACCGGTAATGAGCAGTTCTTC

j_gene: TRBJ1-3
d_gene: -
v_gene: TRBV30
CDR3aa: CAWSQTAGRTGNTIYF
CDR3nt: TGTGCCTGGAGTCAAACGGCGGGGAGAACTGGGAACACCATATATTTT

j_gene: TRBJ2-1
d_gene: -
v_gene: TRBV19
CDR3aa: CASSIELGHEQFF
CDR3nt: TGTGCCAGTAGTATAGAGCTGGGGCATGAGCAGTTCTTC

j_gene: TRBJ2-2
d_gene: -
v_gene: TRBV7-9
CDR3aa: CTTRDTRRPNTGELFF
CDR3nt: TGTACCACCCGGGACACTCGCAGGCCGAACACCGGGGAGCTGTTTTTT

j_gene: TRBJ1-2
d_gene: TRBD1
v_gene: TRBV27
CDR3aa: CASSQSRGGPYGYTF
CDR3nt: TGTGCCAGCAGTCAATCCAGGGGGGGGCCCTATGGCTACACCTTC

j_gene: TRBJ1-3
d_gene: -
v_gene: TRBV9
CDR3aa: CASSVDGAGNTIYF
CDR3nt: TGTGCCAGCAGCGTAGACGGGGCTGGAAACACCATATATTTT

j_gene: TRBJ2-1
d_gene: -
v_gene: TRBV11-3
CDR3aa: CASSLMSLGGSSYNEQFF
CDR3nt: TGTGCCAGCAGCCTCATGAGTTTAGGGGGAAGCTCCTACAATGAGCAGTTCTTC

j_gene: TRBJ2-1
d_gene: -
v_gene: TRBV5-1
CDR3aa: CASSLTSVSYNEQFF
CDR3nt: TGCGCCAGCAGCTTAACTAGTGTTTCCTACAATGAGCAGTTCTTC

j_gene: TRBJ1-1
d_gene: -
v_gene: TRBV15
CDR3aa: CATSRVGASEAFF
CDR3nt: TGTGCCACCAGCAGAGTGGGGGCATCAGAAGCTTTCTTT

j_gene: TRBJ2-7
d_gene: -
v_gene: TRBV10-3
CDR3aa: CAISDQPEGGSSKYF
CDR3nt: TGTGCCATCAGTGACCAACCGGAAGGGGGGAGTTCGAAGTACTTC

j_gene: TRBJ1-3
d_gene: TRBD1
v_gene: TRBV10-3
CDR3aa: CAISSGTGGNTIYF
CDR3nt: TGTGCCATCAGTTCCGGGACAGGAGGAAACACCATATATTTT

j_gene: TRBJ2-7
d_gene: -
v_gene: TRBV5-1
CDR3aa: CASSPLLGAHYEQYF
CDR3nt: TGCGCCAGCAGCCCCCTTTTAGGGGCGCACTACGAGCAGTACTTC

j_gene: TRBJ2-2
d_gene: -
v_gene: TRBV5-1
CDR3aa: CASSFDGYDTGELFF
CDR3nt: TGCGCCAGCAGCTTTGATGGTTACGACACCGGGGAGCTGTTTTTT

j_gene: TRBJ2-3
d_gene: TRBD2
v_gene: TRBV18
CDR3aa: CASSDTSGRVTDTQYF
CDR3nt: TGTGCCAGCTCAGACACTAGCGGGAGAGTCACAGATACGCAGTATTTT